This TCR beta chain comes out of a study of human T cells and chemical hapten exposure. In the authors' workflow: Around 91,000 TCRs per sample was the median, with a range of about 20,000 to 690,600. TCRdb reprocessed the RACE reads with MiXCR, giving one entry per CDR3 protein. TCRdb, not the original authors, processed these V and J calls. The sample includes tens of thousands of distinct CDR3 sequences, roughly 9.5% of them seen just once. Time point denoted: patch test 3, about 24 weeks after DPC sensitization. Indicated treatment: therapeutic diphenylcyclopropenone sensitization with weekly scalp DPC. The germline V gene encodes CDR1 SGHRS and CDR2 YFSETQ. This CDR3 has 12 amino acids. V lost 5 bases to trimming and J lost 7 bases, with 11 bases between them.

This material consisted of whole blood, taken in connection with sensitization to the hapten diphenylcyclopropenone (DPC). This sequence was found in a woman in her thirties or forties with alopecia areata. Some clones in this sample may be carry-over from other donors' samples. This chain links TRBV5-1 with TRBJ2-3, with D perhaps TRBD2 (6 bases). CDR3 coding DNA: TGCGCCAGCAGGTCTAGCGATTATACGCAGTATTTT. The encoded protein is CASRSSDYTQYF.